What follows are 27 T cell receptor beta chains derived from one specimen sequenced in a study of blood T cells in healthy people across ages. Alongside a J-beta primer mix, a sample-barcoded 5' primer served in a second PCR lasting roughly 7 to 11 cycles. TCRdb reprocessed the 5' RACE reads via MiXCR and lists one record per CDR3 protein. The sample contains some 1.5 million distinct CDR3 sequences, roughly 27% of which appear only once. Sequenced sample: blood. The receptors were sampled from a young woman in good health.

The V and J genes are TRBV12-3 or TRBV12-4 and TRBJ2-7, with D possibly being TRBD1 or TRBD2 (5 bases each). The J call may not be correct, given that the DNA end is closer to TRBJ2-5. The CDR3 extends over 13 amino acids. CDR3 bases: TGTGCCAGCAGCCGGGGCGACCGTGAGACCCAGTACTTC. It encodes CASSRGDRETQYF.

To note about this clonotype: At one of its ends the junction is not consistent with the germline gene, which may arise from a read error. In DNA form, the CDR3 reads TGCGCCAGCACACACGGGAATAGTCTCTCTGGGGCCAACGTCCTGGCTTTC. It encodes CASTHGNSLSGANVLAF. The V and J genes are TRBV5-1 and TRBJ2-6; D possibly uses TRBD1 or TRBD2 (5 bases each). The germline CDR1 and CDR2 sequences are SGHRS and YFSETQ. CDR3 size: 17 residues.

This clonotype was seen a handful of times. J is TRBJ2-5 and V is TRBV7-2; TRBD2 matches 9 bases. J lost 5 bases, V lost 10 bases, and 11 bases had no gene match. The germline V gene has CDR1 SGHTA and CDR2 FQGNSA. CDR3 size: 14 residues. The CDR3 region is CANSLAGGGETQYF. CDR3 DNA sequence: TGTGCCAACAGTTTGGCGGGAGGGGGTGAGACCCAGTACTTC.

The chain's CDR3 is CASSAPQGAVFDEQYF. The CDR3 DNA follows: TGTGCCAGCAGCGCGCCTCAGGGGGCTGTTTTCGATGAGCAGTACTTC. V and J are TRBV9 and TRBJ2-5; 8 bases match TRBD1. With 3 bases clipped from V and 11 bases from J, the junction kept 18 bases outside the gene matches. Germline V gene data show CDR1 as SGDLS and CDR2 as YYNGEE. The CDR3 is 16 amino acids. Based on the CDR3 plus reference TRBV9 and TRBJ2-5, the full variable domain is DSGVTQTPKHLITATGQRVTLRCSPRSGDLSVYWYQQSLDQGLQFLIQYYNGEERAKGNILERFSAQQFPDLHSELNLSSLELGDSALYFCASSAPQGAVFDEQYFGPGTRLLVL.

Comments on this clonotype: One end of the junction varies from germline; a read error may be responsible. This chain joins TRBV29-1 and TRBJ2-3, with D maybe TRBD2 (7 bases). The germline V gene has CDR1 SQVTM and CDR2 ANQGSEA. The CDR3 is made up of 12 amino acids. CDR3 coding DNA: TGTACCATTAGGGGGGGCGCAGATACGCGGTATTTT. This sequence encodes CTIRGGADTRYF.

As concerns this clonotype: The junction shows a germline mismatch at one end, possibly a read error. The chain joins TRBV18 to TRBJ2-7; TRBD1 might be the D (6 bases). CDR1 and CDR2 (germline): KGHSH, LQKENI. This CDR3 has 13 residues. CDR3 in amino acids: CVSSPGQNYEQYF. The DNA for the CDR3 is TGTGTCAGCTCACCAGGACAGAACTACGAGCAGTACTTC.

The chain couples TRBV24-1 to TRBJ1-6; D is unclear. Trimming took off 5 bases at V and 9 bases at J, with 13 bases between the two ends. This CDR3 has 14 residues. The germline gives CDR1 KGHDR, CDR2 SFDVKD. This CDR3 is CATSATEVGSPLHF. The CDR3 region has the DNA TGTGCCACCAGTGCTACAGAAGTAGGTTCACCCCTCCACTTT.

Only a few counts were recorded for this clonotype. V is TRBV7-9 and J is TRBJ1-4, with D uncertain. This CDR3 is built from 17 residues. The V gene's germline CDR1 is SEHNR and CDR2 FQNEAQ (reference sequence). Deletions cut 4 bases from V and 0 bases from J, with 15 bases between. CDR3 bases: TGTGCCAGCAGCTATAACAGAAGATTTGCAACTAATGAAAAACTGTTTTTT. Amino acid sequence: CASSYNRRFATNEKLFF.

V usage is TRBV7-2 and J usage is TRBJ2-5, with TRBD2 matching 8 bases. This CDR3 spans 15 amino acids. Per the germline V gene, CDR1 is SGHTA and CDR2 is FQGNSA. J gave up 5 bases and V 2 bases, and 7 bases lay outside the gene matches. This CDR3 reads CASSLLGRAWETQYF. CDR3 bases: TGTGCCAGCAGCTTACTCGGGAGGGCCTGGGAGACCCAGTACTTC.

The J gene is TRBJ2-5, the V gene TRBV28; D unresolved. The CDR3 has 14 amino acids. V was pared by 2 bases and J by 2 bases, with 9 bases between. Germline CDR1 is MDHEN and CDR2 is SYDVKM. CDR3: CASSLPDEQETQYF. The CDR3 coding sequence is TGTGCCAGCAGTTTACCGGATGAACAAGAGACCCAGTACTTC.

This clonotype was detected only a few times. The chain uses TRBV20-1 and TRBJ1-1; D uncertain. The CDR3 consists of 12 residues. CDR1 and CDR2 (germline): DFQATT, SNEGSKA (reference sequence). V was pared by 3 bases and J by 6 bases, with 11 bases between. This CDR3 reads CSASSGFSEAFF. The CDR3 DNA is TGCAGTGCTAGTTCTGGGTTCTCTGAAGCTTTCTTT.

The chain recombines TRBV5-1 with TRBJ2-1; D unresolved. Per the germline V gene, CDR1 is SGHRS and CDR2 is YFSETQ. V lost 0 bases and J lost 3, with 10 bases in between. The CDR3 runs to 15 residues. The CDR3 loop is CASSLGSLVYNEQFF. Here the CDR3 DNA reads TGCGCCAGCAGCTTGGGCAGTCTTGTCTACAATGAGCAGTTCTTC.

The CDR3 region is CASSLALAGASDTQYF. In nucleotides, the CDR3 is TGCGCCAGCAGCTTGGCCCTAGCGGGGGCCTCAGATACGCAGTATTTT. The chain couples TRBV5-1 to TRBJ2-3; the match to TRBD2 covers 10 bases. The CDR3 extends over 16 amino acids. Germline CDR1 and CDR2: SGHRS and YFSETQ. The V segment lost 0 bases and the J segment 4 bases; nucleotides outside the gene matches: 5.

The chain employs TRBV20-1 and TRBJ2-5; TRBD2 aligns across 8 bases. J lost 2 bases, V lost 1 base, and 6 bases had no gene match. Germline V CDR1 and CDR2: DFQATT, SNEGSKA (reference sequence). The CDR3 sequence is 15 residues long. CDR3 coding DNA: TGCAGTGCTAGAGGGGGCCGGGGGGGACAAGAGACCCAGTACTTC. Translation gives CSARGGRGGQETQYF.

About this clonotype itself: Since a much larger clone is just one base distant, this may be a read error. J is TRBJ2-1 and V is TRBV7-2; D remains unclear. Per the germline V gene, CDR1 is SGHTA and CDR2 is FQGNSA. The CDR3 is made up of 16 amino acids. V lost 6 bases, J lost 1 base, and 16 bases lay in between. The CDR3 coding sequence is TGTGCCAGCAGTCTAGAGTCTACCGGGTCCTACAATGAGCAGTTCTTC. Protein: CASSLESTGSYNEQFF.

At least ten counts were recorded for this clonotype. The chain recombines TRBV20-1 with TRBJ2-3; TRBD2 matches at 10 bases. The V segment lost 0 bases and the J segment 3 bases; nucleotides outside the gene matches: 3. CDR3 length: 15 residues. The germline CDR1 and CDR2 sequences are DFQATT and SNEGSKA (reference sequence). CDR3 protein: CSARESSGGTDTQYF. The CDR3 DNA sequence: TGCAGTGCTAGAGAATCTAGCGGGGGTACAGATACGCAGTATTTT.

The chain employs TRBV7-3 and TRBJ2-7; 8 bases are a match to TRBD1. This CDR3 is 13 amino acids long. After removal of 4 bases from V and 5 bases from J, the junction contained 4 bases not matched to a gene. Germline V gene data show CDR1 as SGHTA and CDR2 as FQGTGA. The CDR3 reads CASSWTGSDEQYF. CDR3 DNA: TGTGCCAGCAGCTGGACAGGGTCGGACGAGCAGTACTTC.

The chain employs TRBV7-2 and TRBJ2-5; D unresolved. Germline values: CDR1 SGHTA, CDR2 FQGNSA. The CDR3 has 13 residues. Trimming took off 7 bases at V and 4 bases at J, with 13 bases between the two ends. In nucleotides, the CDR3 is TGTGCCAGCACGAATAGCTTGCGAGAGACCCAGTACTTC. Its translation: CASTNSLRETQYF.

J is TRBJ2-2 and V is TRBV29-1, with D possibly TRBD2 on 5 matching bases. Trimming took 4 bases from V and 6 from J, leaving 9 bases between them. Germline-derived CDR1 and CDR2 are SQVTM and ANQGSEA. The CDR3 is 12 residues long. The CDR3 DNA reads TGCAGCGTTGGGGAGCCCCCCGGGGAGCTGTTTTTT. Translating gives CSVGEPPGELFF.

The chain recombines TRBV20-1 with TRBJ1-6, with 7 bases that match TRBD1. The CDR3 extends over 14 amino acids. The germline V gene has CDR1 DFQATT and CDR2 SNEGSKA (reference sequence). With V trimmed by 3 bases and J by 6 bases, 5 bases remained unmatched. CDR3 nucleotides: TGCAGTGCTAGTAGGGGACAGCTTAATTCACCCCTCCACTTT. Amino acids: CSASRGQLNSPLHF.

V gene TRBV24-1 combines with J gene TRBJ2-3; maybe TRBD1 (6 bases). V lost 10 bases to trimming and J lost 1 base, with 11 bases between them. Germline CDR1 is KGHDR and CDR2 is SFDVKD. The CDR3 is made up of 13 amino acids. For the CDR3, the DNA is TGTGCCACAGGGGGTTCGGGCACAGATACGCAGTATTTT. Encoded protein: CATGGSGTDTQYF.

In this sample, this clonotype turned up a few times. This sequence joins TRBV7-2 and TRBJ2-3; TRBD2 might be the D (5 bases). CDR1 and CDR2 from the germline V gene are SGHTA and FQGNSA. This CDR3 has 14 amino acids. V shed 1 base and J shed 2 bases, with 7 bases lying between them. The CDR3 sequence is CASSLERYTDTQYF. The DNA for the CDR3 is TGTGCCAGCAGCTTAGAGCGGTACACAGATACGCAGTATTTT.

A few counts support this clonotype. J is TRBJ2-1 and V is TRBV6-5; 8 bases match TRBD2. CDR1 MNHEY and CDR2 SVGAGI come from the germline V gene. V shed 6 bases and J 8 bases; nucleotides not matched to a gene: 12. The CDR3 is 15 amino acids. The CDR3 is CASSPSSGGPYEQFF. The CDR3 DNA is TGTGCCAGCAGCCCCTCATCGGGAGGGCCTTATGAGCAGTTCTTC.

The table lists this clonotype with many counts. The rearrangement joins TRBV10-3 to TRBJ2-7; 13 positions agree with TRBD2. Germline-derived CDR1 and CDR2 are ENHRY and SYGVKD. The CDR3 contains 15 residues. With V trimmed by 7 bases and J by 5 bases, 8 bases remained unmatched. CDR3: CAIKGLAGASDEQYF. The CDR3 DNA reads as TGTGCCATCAAAGGACTAGCGGGAGCGTCGGACGAGCAGTACTTC.

This clonotype showed up just a few times. The chain is built from TRBV7-9 and TRBJ2-5; a possible D gene is TRBD2 (6 bases). This CDR3 has 15 amino acids. Trimming took off 1 base at V and 5 bases at J, with 14 bases between the two ends. The germline V gene has CDR1 SEHNR and CDR2 FQNEAQ (reference sequence). DNA of the CDR3: TGTGCCAGCAGCTTAGAGCTGGACTATCCGGAGACCCAGTACTTC. It yields the protein CASSLELDYPETQYF. Drawing the rest from reference TRBV7-9 and TRBJ2-5, the complete variable domain is DTGVSQNPRHKITKRGQNVTFRCDPISEHNRLYWYRQTLGQGPEFLTYFQNEAQLEKSRLLSDRFSAERPKGSFSTLEIQRTEQGDSAMYLCASSLELDYPETQYFGPGTRLLVL.

The CDR3 nucleotides read TGCAGTGCTAGAGCTGAGGCCGGGGAGCTGTTTTTT. It codes for CSARAEAGELFF. The gene calls are TRBV20-1 and TRBJ2-2; D call uncertain. Germline V gives CDR1 DFQATT, CDR2 SNEGSKA (reference sequence). The CDR3 has 12 amino acids. The germline V and J ends were trimmed by 1 base and 6 bases, with 6 bases remaining between them.

This chain uses TRBV20-1 with TRBJ2-7; maybe TRBD2 (6 bases). V gave up 0 bases and J gave up 0 bases, with 12 bases separating them. This CDR3 is 15 amino acids long. In germline, CDR1 is DFQATT, CDR2 SNEGSKA (reference sequence). This chain's CDR3 is CSARDPDGSSYEQYF. CDR3 nucleotides: TGCAGTGCTAGAGATCCTGACGGGAGCTCCTACGAGCAGTACTTC.